This T cell receptor (beta chain) was recorded in a study of response to subunit inactivated influenza vaccine. Each CDR3 protein is one row after TCRdb ran MiXCR on the RT-PCR reads. The data contain roughly 760,000 distinct CDR3 sequences, 21% of them singletons. This clonotype was picked up a small number of times. No antigen is known for it. The study's findings and limits: Authors suggested each seasonal influenza vaccination recruits few new T cells.

Trimming took 8 bases from V and 2 from J; bases not matched to a gene: 3. CDR3 length: 13 amino acids. The chain uses TRBV12-3 or TRBV12-4 and TRBJ2-7; 10 bases match TRBD1. The material sequenced was PBMCs from blood, taken about 5 days after vaccination. The source of this sequence is a man aged 45-60 years who received an inactivated influenza vaccine. The CDR3 protein is CASLGQGTYEQYF. CDR3 nucleotide sequence: TGTGCCAGCCTGGGACAGGGGACCTACGAGCAGTACTTC.